Sequencing of this T cell receptor beta chain was carried out in a study of blood T cell repertoires in COVID-19. Profiling relied on immunoSEQ multiplex PCR, and the TCRdb table lists in-frame clones only, not all of them. This sample has about 460,000 clones; roughly nine tenths occur once, and the top ten carry under 9.5%. The CDR3 is 14 amino acids. In germline, CDR1 is SGHNT, CDR2 YYREEE (reference sequence). The ends were cut back, 0 bases at V and 6 bases at J, with 12 bases in the middle. This clone was seen a single time. The clonotype comes from a woman between 55 and 75 years old who had recovered from COVID-19. Material for sequencing was PBMCs or T cells enriched from blood (not recorded which). The chain links TRBV5-4 to TRBJ1-1; no definite D call. The DNA of the CDR3 is TGTGCCAGCAGCTTGGTTGGGCAGTCCTCTGAAGCTTTCTTT. Its translation is CASSLVGQSSEAFF.